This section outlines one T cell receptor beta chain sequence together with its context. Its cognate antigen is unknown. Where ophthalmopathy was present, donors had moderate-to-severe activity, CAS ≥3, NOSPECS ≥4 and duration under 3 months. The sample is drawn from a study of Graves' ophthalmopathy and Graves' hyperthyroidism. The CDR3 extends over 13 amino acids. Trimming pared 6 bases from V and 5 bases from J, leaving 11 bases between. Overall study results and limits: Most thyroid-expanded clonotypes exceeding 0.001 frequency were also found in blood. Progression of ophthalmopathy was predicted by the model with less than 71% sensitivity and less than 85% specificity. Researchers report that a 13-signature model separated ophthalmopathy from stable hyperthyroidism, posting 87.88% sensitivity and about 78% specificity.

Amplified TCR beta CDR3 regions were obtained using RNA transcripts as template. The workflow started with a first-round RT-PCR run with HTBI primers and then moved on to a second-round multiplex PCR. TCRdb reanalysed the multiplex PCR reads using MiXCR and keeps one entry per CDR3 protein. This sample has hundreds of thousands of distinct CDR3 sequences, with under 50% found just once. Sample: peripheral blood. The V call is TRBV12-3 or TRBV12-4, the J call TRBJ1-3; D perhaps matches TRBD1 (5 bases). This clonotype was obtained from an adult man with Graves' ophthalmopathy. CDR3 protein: CASSPGRRNTIYF. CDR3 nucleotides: TGTGCCAGCAGCCCGGGACGACGAAACACCATATATTTT.